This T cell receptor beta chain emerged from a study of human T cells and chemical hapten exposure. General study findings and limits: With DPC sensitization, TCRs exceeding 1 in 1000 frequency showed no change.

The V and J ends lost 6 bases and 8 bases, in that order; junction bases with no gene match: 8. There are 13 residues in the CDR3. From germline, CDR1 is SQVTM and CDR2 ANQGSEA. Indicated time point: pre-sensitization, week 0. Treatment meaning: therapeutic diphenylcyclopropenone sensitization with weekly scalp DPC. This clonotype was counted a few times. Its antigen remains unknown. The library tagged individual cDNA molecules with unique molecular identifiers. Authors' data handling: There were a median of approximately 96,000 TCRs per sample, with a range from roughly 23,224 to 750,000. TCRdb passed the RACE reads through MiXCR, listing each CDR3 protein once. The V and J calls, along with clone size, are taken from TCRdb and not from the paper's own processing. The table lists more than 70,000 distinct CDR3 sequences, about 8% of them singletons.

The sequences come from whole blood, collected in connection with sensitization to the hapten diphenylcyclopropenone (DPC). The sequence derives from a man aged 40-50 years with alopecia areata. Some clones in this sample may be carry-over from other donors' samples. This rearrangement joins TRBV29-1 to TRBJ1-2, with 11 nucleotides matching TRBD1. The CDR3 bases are TGCAGCGTGTACGGACAGGGGGCGCTGGGCTACACCTTC. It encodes CSVYGQGALGYTF. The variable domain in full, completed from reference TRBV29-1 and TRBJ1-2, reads SAVISQKPSRDICQRGTSLTIQCQVDSQVTMMFWYRQQPGQSLTLIATANQGSEATYESGFVIDKFPISRPNLTFSTLTVSNMSPEDSSIYLCSVYGQGALGYTFGSGTRLTVV.